The T cell receptor (beta chain) under discussion was sequenced for a study of cytomegalovirus exposure and HLA in healthy donors. Study in general: The 500 to 750 first-cohort repertoires and the 130 or so validation repertoires shared the same platform, a later analysis reported.

CDR3 length: 16 residues. CDR1 is SGHRS, CDR2 YFSETQ, per germline. V lost 4 bases and J lost 4; bases outside the gene matches: 13. Generated by immunoSEQ multiplex PCR, the TCRdb table keeps only in-frame clones and is missing some. The sample lists around 130,000 clones, just under 90% occurring once. The specimen was PBMCs. This TCR was recovered from a man aged 30 to 45 in good health and CMV-seronegative. The chain couples TRBV5-1 to TRBJ2-7, with 8 bases aligning to TRBD2. The CDR3 is CASSQNPGLEVYEQYF. For the CDR3, the DNA is TGCGCCAGCAGCCAAAACCCGGGACTAGAGGTGTACGAGCAGTACTTC.